This T cell receptor (beta chain) was identified in a study of T cells after yellow fever vaccination. This clonotype turned up a few times. Its antigen remains unknown. V lost 5 bases, J lost 10 bases, and 11 bases stayed unmatched. CDR3 length: 15 residues. Looked up from germline, CDR1 is SEHNR and CDR2 is FQNEAQ (reference sequence). General study points: In post-booster samples, most primary-vaccination clones reappeared (approximately 95% CD4, about 91% CD8). Shared CD4/CD8 clonotypes were a small share, likely from convergent recombination.

One entry per CDR3 protein, called by TCRdb with MiXCR from the 5' RACE reads. The sample has fewer than 450,000 distinct CDR3 sequences; less than 9.5% are singletons. Sequencing used PBMCs, obtained more than 35 days after the first yellow fever vaccination. The sequence derives from a man in his late teens or twenties who received the YFV17D yellow fever vaccine. This chain uses TRBV7-9 with TRBJ1-6, with 7 bases lining up with TRBD1. CDR3 DNA: TGTGCCAGCAGCCCCGTCACAGGGGTAGAATCACCCCTCCACTTT. This encodes CASSPVTGVESPLHF.